The 26 T cell receptor beta chains below all came from one sample that was sequenced in a study of T-cell reconstitution after alpha-beta-depleted transplantation in children. A TCRbeta library incorporating unique molecular identifiers was prepared. TCRdb recomputed calls from the PCR reads with MiXCR, one row per CDR3 protein. The table records around 300,000 distinct CDR3 sequences, 11% of them present only once. The material sequenced was peripheral blood, taken 180 days after TCRalphabeta/CD19-depleted stem cell transplant. Receptors were obtained from a male patient between 2 and 15 years old who had a stem cell transplant for chronic granulomatous disease, so the T cells may come from the graft donor.

This clonotype appeared many times. This CDR3 is CSVEGGPGLTYNEQFF. For the CDR3, the DNA is TGCAGCGTTGAAGGGGGTCCCGGCCTTACCTACAATGAGCAGTTCTTC. This sequence joins TRBV29-1 and TRBJ2-1; D not resolved. CDR1 is SQVTM, CDR2 ANQGSEA, per germline. The ends were cut back, 1 base at V and 2 bases at J, with 15 bases in the middle. The CDR3 is made up of 16 amino acids.

This clonotype was recorded a few times. The chain uses TRBV7-9 and TRBJ2-1, with 9 nucleotides matching TRBD2. Germline lookup yields CDR1 SEHNR and CDR2 FQNEAQ (reference sequence). This CDR3 has 15 amino acids. The V and J ends lost 3 bases and 10 bases, in that order; junction bases with no gene match: 10. CDR3 DNA sequence: TGTGCCAGCAGCTTCCCTAGCGGGGTCCTTGGGGAGCAGTTCTTC. Protein product: CASSFPSGVLGEQFF. Combining the CDR3 with reference TRBV7-9 and TRBJ2-1 gives the whole variable domain DTGVSQNPRHKITKRGQNVTFRCDPISEHNRLYWYRQTLGQGPEFLTYFQNEAQLEKSRLLSDRFSAERPKGSFSTLEIQRTEQGDSAMYLCASSFPSGVLGEQFFGPGTRLTVL.

This clonotype showed up many times. The J gene is TRBJ1-5, the V gene TRBV10-3; the match to TRBD1 covers 10 bases. Germline CDR1 is ENHRY and CDR2 is SYGVKD. CDR3 length: 14 residues. J gave up 5 bases and V 4 bases, and 2 bases lay outside the gene matches. The CDR3 coding sequence is TGTGCCATCAGTGGGACAGGGGGACATCAGCCCCAGCATTTT. Amino acid sequence: CAISGTGGHQPQHF.

In its sample, this clonotype was seen a few times. This sequence joins TRBV7-9 and TRBJ2-3, with a tentative D call TRBD2 (5 bases). This CDR3 comprises 16 residues. V lost 2 bases and J 2 bases, leaving 14 bases between the germline ends. The germline gives CDR1 SEHNR, CDR2 FQNEAQ (reference sequence). CDR3 DNA: TGTGCCAGCAGCTTATTCCTAGCTGCTATCACAGATACGCAGTATTTT. It codes for CASSLFLAAITDTQYF.

The sample holds many counts of this clonotype. The rearrangement links TRBV15 to TRBJ2-3; TRBD2 might be the D (5 bases). The CDR3 is 14 amino acids. V was cut by 8 bases and J by 2 bases, with 14 bases left in between. The germline CDR1 and CDR2 sequences are LNHNV and YYDKDF (reference sequence). The CDR3 nucleotides are TGTGCCACCTCCGGCGGCGGGCCCACAGATACGCAGTATTTT. Amino acid sequence: CATSGGGPTDTQYF.

Many counts were recorded for this clonotype. The chain uses TRBV7-3 and TRBJ2-3; D call uncertain. Germline assignment: CDR1 SGHTA and CDR2 FQGTGA. This CDR3 has 12 residues. Between the trimmed V and J ends, which lost 5 bases and 4 bases, there was a span of 7 bases. CDR3 nucleotides: TGTGCCAGCAGCCCTCCATCAGATACGCAGTATTTT. Translated: CASSPPSDTQYF. Together with reference TRBV7-3 and TRBJ2-3, the CDR3 gives the full variable domain: GAGVSQTPSNKVTEKGKYVELRCDPISGHTALYWYRQSLGQGPEFLIYFQGTGAADDSGLPNDRFFAVRPEGSVSTLKIQRTERGDSAVYLCASSPPSDTQYFGPGTRLTVL.

This clonotype occurred many times. CDR3 residues: CASSGQGFGGELFF. CDR3 in DNA: TGCGCCAGCAGCGGCCAGGGGTTTGGCGGGGAGCTGTTTTTT. The rearrangement joins TRBV5-1 to TRBJ2-2, with D possibly TRBD1 on 6 matching bases. The CDR3 spans 14 residues. Trimming removed 4 bases at V and 7 bases at J, with 14 bases between. The V gene's germline CDR1 is SGHRS and CDR2 YFSETQ.

This clonotype has at least ten counts. The chain employs TRBV28 and TRBJ2-1, with TRBD2 as a possible D gene (5 bases). Trimming stripped 3 bases from V and 1 base from J, with 22 bases between. Germline V gene lookup returns CDR1 MDHEN and CDR2 SYDVKM. The CDR3 extends over 19 amino acids. The CDR3 spells CASSFPSSSLVRSYNEQFF. The CDR3 DNA reads TGTGCCAGCAGTTTCCCATCCTCGTCACTAGTTCGGTCCTACAATGAGCAGTTCTTC.

This clonotype was observed at least ten times. CDR3 protein: CASSLLAGGSNEQFF. The DNA of the CDR3 is TGCGCCAGCAGCCTCCTAGCGGGGGGAAGCAATGAGCAGTTCTTC. This chain links TRBV5-1 with TRBJ2-1; TRBD2 matches 11 bases. Germline V gene sequence: CDR1 SGHRS, CDR2 YFSETQ. V lost 4 bases to trimming and J lost 6 bases; unmatched junction nucleotides: 6. The CDR3 spans 15 residues.

This clonotype was seen at least ten times. The V call is TRBV20-1, the J call TRBJ2-1; a weak D match, TRBD2 (6 bases). CDR3 length: 14 amino acids. Germline V gene sequence: CDR1 DFQATT, CDR2 SNEGSKA (reference sequence). Between the trimmed V and J ends, which lost 6 bases and 0 bases, there was a span of 12 bases. The CDR3 sequence is CSASRGISYNEQFF. Written as DNA, the CDR3 is TGCAGTGCGTCTCGGGGGATCTCCTACAATGAGCAGTTCTTC.

This clonotype was counted at least ten times. The chain links TRBV12-3 or TRBV12-4 to TRBJ2-5; D gene unclear. The CDR3 totals 13 residues. The V end was cut by 6 bases, the J end by 1 base, with 9 bases between. The CDR3: CASRRTIQETQYF. The CDR3 DNA reads as TGTGCCAGCAGACGGACCATCCAAGAGACCCAGTACTTC.

In its sample, this clonotype was seen a few times. The chain carries TRBV7-2 and TRBJ2-3, with 8 bases fitting TRBD2. The CDR3 runs 17 residues. CDR1 and CDR2 (germline): SGHTA, FQGNSA. J gave up 0 bases and V 4 bases, and 9 bases lay outside the gene matches. The CDR3 loop is CASSSPEAGASTDTQYF. The DNA of the CDR3 is TGTGCCAGCAGCTCCCCCGAAGCGGGAGCCAGCACAGATACGCAGTATTTT.

This clonotype showed up many times. V and J are TRBV6-1 and TRBJ2-5; D perhaps matches TRBD2 (5 bases). Trimming cost V 4 bases and J 5 bases, with 11 bases left between them. The CDR3 runs 13 residues. Per the germline V gene, CDR1 is MNHNS and CDR2 is SASEGT. Here the CDR3 DNA reads TGTGCCAGCAGTGGAGGGAGCTGGGAGACCCAGTACTTC. Protein sequence: CASSGGSWETQYF.

This clonotype was counted many times. This chain uses TRBV6-2 or TRBV6-3 with TRBJ1-5; 9 nucleotides align to TRBD1. The V segment lost 7 bases and the J segment 2 bases; nucleotides outside the gene matches: 12. This CDR3 contains 17 residues. Per germline, CDR1 MNHEY and CDR2 SVGEGT. The CDR3 sequence: CASTLGTGMSGNQPQHF. The CDR3 DNA sequence: TGTGCCAGCACCTTGGGGACAGGGATGTCGGGCAATCAGCCCCAGCATTTT.

This clonotype was counted ten times or more. V usage is TRBV7-2 and J usage is TRBJ2-7; TRBD2 matches 9 bases. This CDR3 region has 16 residues. Germline CDR1 is SGHTA and CDR2 is FQGNSA. Unmatched junction bases numbered 6, after V lost 1 base and J lost 2 bases. The CDR3: CASSLERGGRAYEQYF. CDR3 nucleotide sequence: TGTGCCAGCAGCTTAGAGCGTGGCGGGAGGGCCTACGAGCAGTACTTC.

The sample holds many counts of this clonotype. The chain recombines TRBV5-6 with TRBJ1-1, with 9 bases lining up with TRBD1. The CDR3 has 15 residues. V trimming: 4 bases; J trimming: 1 base; junction bases outside the gene matches: 5. The germline gives CDR1 SGHDT, CDR2 YYEEEE. CDR3 sequence reads: CASSPDRGSNTEAFF. CDR3 DNA: TGTGCCAGCAGCCCGGACAGGGGATCGAACACTGAAGCTTTCTTT.

V gene TRBV18 combines with J gene TRBJ1-1; 8 positions match TRBD1. Unmatched junction bases numbered 4, after V lost 2 bases and J lost 8 bases. Germline assignment: CDR1 KGHSH and CDR2 LQKENI. The CDR3 spans 13 residues. This CDR3 is CASSPNRGVEAFF. The DNA for the CDR3 is TGTGCCAGCTCACCAAACAGGGGGGTAGAAGCTTTCTTT.

The sample holds many counts of this clonotype. The chain joins TRBV11-1 to TRBJ2-4; TRBD2 is a possible D gene (6 bases). V was cut by 0 bases and J by 3 bases, with 27 bases left in between. The CDR3 loop spans 21 amino acids. From germline, CDR1 is SGHAT and CDR2 FQDESV (reference sequence). The CDR3 nucleotides read TGTGCCAGCAGCTTAGCCTCTAATCCCACGGAGGAGGGATGGGGCAAAAACATTCAGTACTTC. Translated, it gives CASSLASNPTEEGWGKNIQYF.

This clonotype was seen at least ten times. The gene calls are TRBV28 and TRBJ2-1; TRBD1 matches 8 bases. This CDR3 is built from 16 residues. V was pared by 4 bases and J by 8 bases, with 13 bases of the junction left unmatched. CDR1 and CDR2 (germline): MDHEN, SYDVKM. CDR3 bases: TGTGCCAGCAGTTCCAGGACAGGGCGTTATAGGGATGAGCAGTTCTTC. Translating gives CASSSRTGRYRDEQFF. The complete variable domain, with remaining parts taken from reference TRBV28 and TRBJ2-1, reads DVKVTQSSRYLVKRTGEKVFLECVQDMDHENMFWYRQDPGLGLRLIYFSYDVKMKEKGDIPEGYSVSREKKERFSLILESASTNQTSMYLCASSSRTGRYRDEQFFGPGTRLTVL.

This clonotype showed up many times. This chain joins TRBV9 and TRBJ2-7, with D unclear. Germline-derived CDR1 and CDR2 are SGDLS and YYNGEE. The V and J ends lost 3 bases and 0 bases respectively, with 13 bases between them. There are 15 residues in the CDR3. CDR3 amino acids: CASSAESAFSYEQYF. For the CDR3, the DNA is TGTGCCAGCAGCGCCGAGAGCGCGTTCTCCTACGAGCAGTACTTC.

Only a few counts were recorded for this clonotype. The CDR3 here is CASSYLAGGRGAYEQYF. For the CDR3, the DNA is TGTGCCAGCAGTTATCTAGCGGGAGGGCGGGGGGCCTACGAGCAGTACTTC. The V gene is TRBV7-8, the J gene TRBJ2-7; 12 bases are shared with TRBD2. This CDR3 region has 17 residues. With V trimmed by 6 bases and J by 2 bases, 11 bases remained unmatched. Germline values: CDR1 SGHVS, CDR2 FQNEAQ.

This clonotype has just a few counts. The J gene is TRBJ1-1, the V gene TRBV6-6; TRBD1 matches 7 bases. This CDR3 is 17 amino acids long. The V gene end was trimmed by 6 bases and the J gene end by 0 bases; junction bases not matched to a gene: 13. Germline-derived CDR1 and CDR2 are MNHNY and SVGAGI (reference sequence). For the CDR3, the DNA is TGTGCCAGCAGATTGAACCCAGGGGGGGCGGTGAACACTGAAGCTTTCTTT. It is translated as CASRLNPGGAVNTEAFF.

This clonotype was seen ten or more times. This chain joins TRBV5-1 and TRBJ2-5; TRBD1 might be the D (5 bases). Germline loops: CDR1 SGHRS, CDR2 YFSETQ. V was pared by 0 bases and J by 2 bases, with 11 bases between. The CDR3 spans 15 residues. The CDR3 sequence: CASSLEPGPQETQYF. The CDR3 coding sequence is TGCGCCAGCAGCTTGGAACCAGGGCCACAAGAGACCCAGTACTTC.

This clonotype was seen at least ten times. The CDR3 DNA reads as TGTGCCAGCAGCCGGACAGGCGGTTTTGAAGCTTTCTTT. Protein: CASSRTGGFEAFF. The chain links TRBV12-3 or TRBV12-4 to TRBJ1-1, with 7 bases fitting TRBD1. The CDR3 length is 13 residues. V shed 6 bases, J shed 7 bases, and the junction held 8 bases outside the gene matches.

This clonotype occurred many times. V and J are TRBV10-3 and TRBJ1-1; D is perhaps TRBD1 (6 bases). V gave up 3 bases and J gave up 2 bases, with 13 bases separating them. Germline values: CDR1 ENHRY, CDR2 SYGVKD. CDR3 length: 15 amino acids. The CDR3 region has the DNA TGTGCCATCAGTGATAGCCGGGGGGCCAACACTGAAGCTTTCTTT. Translated: CAISDSRGANTEAFF.

This clonotype was seen repeatedly, ten times or more. This chain connects TRBV10-3 to TRBJ2-2; possibly TRBD2 for D (6 bases). Trimming left V 4 bases short and J 4 bases short, with 16 bases between. There are 16 residues in the CDR3. Germline-derived CDR1 and CDR2 are ENHRY and SYGVKD. The CDR3 nucleotides are TGTGCCATCAGTGGAATAGCGGAGCAAGCCACCGGGGAGCTGTTTTTT. It yields the protein CAISGIAEQATGELFF.